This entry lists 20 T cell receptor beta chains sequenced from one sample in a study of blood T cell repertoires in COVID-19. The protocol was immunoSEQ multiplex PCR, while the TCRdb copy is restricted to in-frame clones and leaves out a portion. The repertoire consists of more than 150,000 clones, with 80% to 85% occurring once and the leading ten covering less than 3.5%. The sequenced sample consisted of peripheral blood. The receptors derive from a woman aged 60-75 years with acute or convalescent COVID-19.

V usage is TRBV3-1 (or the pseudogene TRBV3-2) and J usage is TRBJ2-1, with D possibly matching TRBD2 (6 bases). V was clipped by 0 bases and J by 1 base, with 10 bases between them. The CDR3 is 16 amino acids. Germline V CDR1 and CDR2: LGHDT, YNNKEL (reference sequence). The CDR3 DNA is TGTGCCAGCAGCCAAGAACCGGGACTTTCCTACAATGAGCAGTTCTTC. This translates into CASSQEPGLSYNEQFF.

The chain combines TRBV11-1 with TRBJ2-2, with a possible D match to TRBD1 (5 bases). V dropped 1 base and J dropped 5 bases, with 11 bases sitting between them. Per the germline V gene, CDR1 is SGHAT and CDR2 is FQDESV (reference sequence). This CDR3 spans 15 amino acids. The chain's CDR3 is CASSLDPGYTGELFF. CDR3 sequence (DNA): TGTGCCAGCAGCTTAGATCCAGGGTATACCGGGGAGCTGTTTTTT.

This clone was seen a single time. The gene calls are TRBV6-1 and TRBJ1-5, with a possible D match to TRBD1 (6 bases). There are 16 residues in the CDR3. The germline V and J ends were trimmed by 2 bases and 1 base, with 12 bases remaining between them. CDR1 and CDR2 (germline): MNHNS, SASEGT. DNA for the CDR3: TGTGCCAGCAGTGAATTTAGGACAGCCAGCAATCAGCCCCAGCATTTT. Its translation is CASSEFRTASNQPQHF.

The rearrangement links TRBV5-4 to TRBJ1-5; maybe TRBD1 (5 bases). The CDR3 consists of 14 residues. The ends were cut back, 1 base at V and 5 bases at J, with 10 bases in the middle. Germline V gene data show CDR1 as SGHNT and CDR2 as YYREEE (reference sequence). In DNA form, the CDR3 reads TGTGCCAGCAGCTTGCAAGGGGCGGATCAGCCCCAGCATTTT. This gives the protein CASSLQGADQPQHF.

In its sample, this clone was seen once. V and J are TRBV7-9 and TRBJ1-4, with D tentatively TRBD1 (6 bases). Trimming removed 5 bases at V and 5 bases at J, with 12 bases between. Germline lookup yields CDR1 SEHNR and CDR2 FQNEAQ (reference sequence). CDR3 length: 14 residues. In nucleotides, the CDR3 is TGTGCCAGCAGCCCCGGGACATGGAATGAAAAACTGTTTTTT. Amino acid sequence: CASSPGTWNEKLFF. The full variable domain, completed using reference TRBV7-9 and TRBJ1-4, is DTGVSQNPRHKITKRGQNVTFRCDPISEHNRLYWYRQTLGQGPEFLTYFQNEAQLEKSRLLSDRFSAERPKGSFSTLEIQRTEQGDSAMYLCASSPGTWNEKLFFGSGTQLSVL.

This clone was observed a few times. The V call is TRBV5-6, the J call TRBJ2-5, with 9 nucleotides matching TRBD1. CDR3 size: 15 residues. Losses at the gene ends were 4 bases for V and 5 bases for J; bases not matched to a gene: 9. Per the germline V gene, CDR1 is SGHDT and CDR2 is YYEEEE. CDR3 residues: CASSPVTGGQETQYF. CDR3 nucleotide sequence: TGTGCCAGCAGCCCGGTTACAGGGGGCCAGGAGACCCAGTACTTC.

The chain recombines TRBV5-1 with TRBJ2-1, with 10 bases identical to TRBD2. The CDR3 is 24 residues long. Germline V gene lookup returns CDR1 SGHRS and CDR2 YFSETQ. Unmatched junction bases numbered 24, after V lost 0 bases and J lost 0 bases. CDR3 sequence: CASSLAPLSPLSGGRMSSYNEQFF. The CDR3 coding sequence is TGCGCCAGCAGCTTGGCCCCACTGAGCCCACTTAGCGGGGGGCGCATGAGCTCCTACAATGAGCAGTTCTTC.

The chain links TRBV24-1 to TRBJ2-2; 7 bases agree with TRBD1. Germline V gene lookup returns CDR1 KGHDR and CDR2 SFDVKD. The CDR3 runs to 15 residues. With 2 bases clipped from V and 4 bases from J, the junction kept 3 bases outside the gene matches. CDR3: CATSDSRGRTGELFF. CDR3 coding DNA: TGTGCCACCAGTGATTCGAGGGGGCGCACCGGGGAGCTGTTTTTT.

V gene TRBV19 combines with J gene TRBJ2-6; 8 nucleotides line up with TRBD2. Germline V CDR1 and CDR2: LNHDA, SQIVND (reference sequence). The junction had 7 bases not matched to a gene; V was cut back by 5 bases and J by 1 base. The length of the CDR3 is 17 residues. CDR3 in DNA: TGTGCCAGTAGTGGTCAAGCGGGGGTATCTGGGGCCAACGTCCTGACTTTC. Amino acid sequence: CASSGQAGVSGANVLTF.

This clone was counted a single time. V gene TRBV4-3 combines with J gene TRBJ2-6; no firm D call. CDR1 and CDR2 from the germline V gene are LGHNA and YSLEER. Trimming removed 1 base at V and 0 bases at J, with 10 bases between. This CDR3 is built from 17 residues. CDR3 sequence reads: CASSQGSRNSGANVLTF. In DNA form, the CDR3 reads TGCGCCAGCAGCCAAGGTTCGCGAAACTCTGGGGCCAACGTCCTGACTTTC.

In nucleotides, the CDR3 is TGTGCCAGCAGCTCAGCACTAGCGGGGGCCTCCTACGAGCAGTACTTC. This translates into CASSSALAGASYEQYF. The chain carries TRBV5-5 and TRBJ2-7; the match to TRBD2 covers 11 bases. The CDR3 is 16 residues long. After removal of 3 bases from V and 0 bases from J, the junction contained 5 bases not matched to a gene. CDR1 and CDR2 from the germline V gene are SGHKS and YYEKEE (reference sequence).

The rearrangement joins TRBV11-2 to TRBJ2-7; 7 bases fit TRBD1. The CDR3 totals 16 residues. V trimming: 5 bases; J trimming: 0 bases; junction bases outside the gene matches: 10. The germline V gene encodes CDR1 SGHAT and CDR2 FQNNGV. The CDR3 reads CASSDYRGRGSYEQYF. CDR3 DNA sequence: TGTGCCAGCAGCGACTACAGGGGCCGGGGCTCCTACGAGCAGTACTTC.

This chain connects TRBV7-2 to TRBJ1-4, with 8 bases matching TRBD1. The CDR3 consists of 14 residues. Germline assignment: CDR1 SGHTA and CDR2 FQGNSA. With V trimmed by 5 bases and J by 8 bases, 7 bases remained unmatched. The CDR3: CASSPRQGREKLFF. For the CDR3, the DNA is TGTGCCAGCAGCCCCCGACAGGGGAGGGAAAAACTGTTTTTT.

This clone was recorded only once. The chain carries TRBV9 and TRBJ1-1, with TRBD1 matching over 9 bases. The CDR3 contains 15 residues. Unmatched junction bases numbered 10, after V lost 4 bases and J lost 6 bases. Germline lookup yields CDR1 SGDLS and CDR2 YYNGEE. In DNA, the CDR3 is TGTGCCAGCAGCAGGAACAGGGGGCGAGGAGCTGAAGCTTTCTTT. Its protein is CASSRNRGRGAEAFF.

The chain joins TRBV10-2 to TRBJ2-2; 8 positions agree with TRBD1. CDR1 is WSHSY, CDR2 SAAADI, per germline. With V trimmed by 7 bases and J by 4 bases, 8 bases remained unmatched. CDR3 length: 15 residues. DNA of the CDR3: TGCGCCAGCAAGTCCGGGACAGGAGCCACCGGGGAGCTGTTTTTT. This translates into CASKSGTGATGELFF.

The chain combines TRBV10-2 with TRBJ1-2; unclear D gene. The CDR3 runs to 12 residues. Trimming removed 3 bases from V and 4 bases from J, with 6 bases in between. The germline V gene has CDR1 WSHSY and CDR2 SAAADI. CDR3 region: CASSDGVYGYTF. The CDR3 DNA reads TGCGCCAGCAGTGACGGGGTCTATGGCTACACCTTC.

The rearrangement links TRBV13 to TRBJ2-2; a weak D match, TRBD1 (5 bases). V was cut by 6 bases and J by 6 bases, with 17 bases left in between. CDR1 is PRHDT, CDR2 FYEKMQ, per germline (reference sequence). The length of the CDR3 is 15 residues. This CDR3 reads CASRSQGGWPGELFF. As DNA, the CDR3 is TGTGCCAGCAGATCTCAGGGTGGGTGGCCCGGGGAGCTGTTTTTT.

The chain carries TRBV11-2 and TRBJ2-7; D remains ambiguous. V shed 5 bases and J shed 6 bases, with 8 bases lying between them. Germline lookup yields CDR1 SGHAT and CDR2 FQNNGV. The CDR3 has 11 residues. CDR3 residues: CASSPRIEQYF. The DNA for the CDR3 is TGTGCCAGCAGCCCGCGGATCGAGCAGTACTTC.

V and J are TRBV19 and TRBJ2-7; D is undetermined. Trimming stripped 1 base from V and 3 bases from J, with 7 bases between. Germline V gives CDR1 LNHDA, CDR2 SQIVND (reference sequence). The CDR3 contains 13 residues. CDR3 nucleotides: TGTGCCAGTAGTATAGTATCCGGCTACGAGCAGTACTTC. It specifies CASSIVSGYEQYF.

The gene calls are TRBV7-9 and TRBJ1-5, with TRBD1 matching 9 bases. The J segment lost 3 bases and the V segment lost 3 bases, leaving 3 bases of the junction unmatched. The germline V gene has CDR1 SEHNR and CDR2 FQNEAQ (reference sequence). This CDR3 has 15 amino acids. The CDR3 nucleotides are TGTGCCAGCAGCTTGGGGGACAGGGCCAATCAGCCCCAGCATTTT. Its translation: CASSLGDRANQPQHF.